This T cell receptor (beta chain) was sequenced for a study of OX40 agonist ivuxolimab in advanced cancers. Produced via immunoSEQ multiplex PCR; TCRdb's table is partial and in-frame only. The sample has 65,000 to 85,000 clones, roughly 80% seen once. The length of the CDR3 is 15 residues. V trimming: 5 bases; J trimming: 0 bases; junction bases outside the gene matches: 4. Germline lookup yields CDR1 GTSNPN and CDR2 SVGIG (reference sequence). Comment on this clone: Its specificity is not known.

Whole-study findings and limits: What antigens the expanded peripheral T cells recognized was never established.

The sequenced sample was CD4+ or CD8+ T cells sorted from blood, obtained in a trial of the OX40 agonist ivuxolimab. The sequence was collected from an adult with an advanced solid tumor such as melanoma, head and neck, liver or kidney cancer. V is TRBV30 and J is TRBJ1-6; TRBD1 matches at 7 bases. The CDR3 region is CAWVDRSSYNSPLHF. CDR3 nucleotide sequence: TGTGCCTGGGTGGACAGGAGCTCCTATAATTCACCCCTCCACTTT.